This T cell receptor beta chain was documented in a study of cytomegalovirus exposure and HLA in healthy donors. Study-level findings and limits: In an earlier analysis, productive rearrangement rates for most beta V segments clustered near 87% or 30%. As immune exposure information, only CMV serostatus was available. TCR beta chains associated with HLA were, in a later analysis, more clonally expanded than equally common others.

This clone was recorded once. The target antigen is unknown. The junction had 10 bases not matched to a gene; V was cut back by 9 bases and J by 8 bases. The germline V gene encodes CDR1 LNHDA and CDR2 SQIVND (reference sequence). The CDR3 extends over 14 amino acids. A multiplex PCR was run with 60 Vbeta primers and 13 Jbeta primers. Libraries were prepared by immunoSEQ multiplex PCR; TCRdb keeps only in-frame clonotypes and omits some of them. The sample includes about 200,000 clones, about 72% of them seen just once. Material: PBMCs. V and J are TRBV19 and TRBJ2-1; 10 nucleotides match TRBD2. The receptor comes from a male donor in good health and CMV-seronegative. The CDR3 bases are TGTGCCAGCCGTAGAGCGGGAGGGCCAGATGAGCAGTTCTTC. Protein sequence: CASRRAGGPDEQFF.